These 10 T cell receptor beta chains originate from one sample sequenced in a study of long-term antiretroviral therapy in people with HIV. It was version v3.0 of the immunoSEQ assay that was run at survey level. Produced via immunoSEQ multiplex PCR; TCRdb's table is partial and in-frame only. Of some 43,000 clones detected, about nine tenths appear once; the ten largest clones hold roughly 5%. Source: unsorted PBMCs, taken 0.1 years before starting antiretroviral therapy. The receptors were sampled from a woman between 50 and 59 years old with HIV.

This clone was recorded once. The chain uses TRBV19 and TRBJ1-3; D uncertain. This CDR3 spans 15 amino acids. V gave up 3 bases and J gave up 1 base, with 10 bases separating them. The germline gives CDR1 LNHDA, CDR2 SQIVND (reference sequence). The CDR3 bases are TGTGCCAGTAGTATCGAAGGGCTATCTGGAAACACCATATATTTT. Its translation: CASSIEGLSGNTIYF.

The chain carries TRBV18 and TRBJ1-4; tentatively, D is TRBD1 (6 bases). The CDR3 sequence is 17 residues long. In germline, CDR1 is KGHSH, CDR2 LQKENI. V gave up 0 bases and J gave up 0 bases, with 11 bases separating them. DNA for the CDR3: TGTGCCAGCTCACCACCGAGGGGGGGTGCAACTAATGAAAAACTGTTTTTT. Amino acids: CASSPPRGGATNEKLFF. The whole variable domain, filled in from reference TRBV18 and TRBJ1-4, reads NAGVMQNPRHLVRRRGQEARLRCSPMKGHSHVYWYRQLPEEGLKFMVYLQKENIIDESGMPKERFSAEFPKEGPSILRIQQVVRGDSAAYFCASSPPRGGATNEKLFFGSGTQLSVL.

V and J are TRBV5-6 and TRBJ1-1; the match to TRBD1 covers 7 bases. V trimming: 3 bases; J trimming: 3 bases; junction bases outside the gene matches: 2. This CDR3 is built from 13 residues. Germline V CDR1 and CDR2: SGHDT, YYEEEE. In nucleotides, the CDR3 is TGTGCCAGCAGCTCAGACAGGGACACTGAAGCTTTCTTT. It yields the protein CASSSDRDTEAFF.

The genes are TRBV5-6 and TRBJ2-1, with a tentative D call TRBD2 (7 bases). V gave up 3 bases and J gave up 0 bases, with 10 bases separating them. Germline-derived CDR1 and CDR2 are SGHDT and YYEEEE. The length of the CDR3 is 15 residues. The DNA of the CDR3 is TGTGCCAGCAGCTGGGGGGGGGCCTCCTACAATGAGCAGTTCTTC. The encoded protein is CASSWGGASYNEQFF.

The genes are TRBV27 and TRBJ2-4, with TRBD1 matching 9 bases. Germline V lookup: CDR1 MNHEY, CDR2 SMNVEV (reference sequence). The CDR3 contains 18 residues. The V and J ends lost 7 bases and 3 bases, in that order; junction bases with no gene match: 16. CDR3 nucleotide sequence: TGTGCCAGCACTGAGCGGACAGGGGTCATCCCTGACAAAAACATTCAGTACTTC. It encodes CASTERTGVIPDKNIQYF.

This chain joins TRBV30 and TRBJ2-3, with TRBD1 as a possible D gene (5 bases). The CDR3 covers 13 residues. V was shortened by 4 bases and J by 3 bases, with 11 bases between the two germline ends. Germline CDR1 reads GTSNPN; CDR2 reads SVGIG (reference sequence). This chain's CDR3 is CAWIPKGTDTQYF. The CDR3 DNA reads TGTGCCTGGATCCCGAAGGGGACAGATACGCAGTATTTT.

V usage is TRBV2 and J usage is TRBJ1-5, with 7 bases fitting TRBD1. Germline values: CDR1 SNHLY, CDR2 FYNNEI. This CDR3 has 16 amino acids. Trimming cost V 7 bases and J 0 bases; bases outside gene matches: 9. The CDR3 reads CASTPRGGDSNQPQHF. CDR3 coding DNA: TGTGCCAGCACCCCCCGAGGGGGCGATAGCAATCAGCCCCAGCATTTT.

This chain joins TRBV5-6 and TRBJ1-5; D is possibly TRBD1 (5 bases). From germline, CDR1 is SGHDT and CDR2 YYEEEE. V lost 2 bases, J lost 6 bases, and 15 bases lay in between. The CDR3 loop spans 15 amino acids. The CDR3 DNA is TGTGCCAGCAGCTTCTTGCCGGACGGGGGTCAGCCCCAGCATTTT. This sequence encodes CASSFLPDGGQPQHF.

This rearrangement joins TRBV5-6 to TRBJ2-1; 8 bases line up with TRBD1. J gave up 4 bases and V 5 bases, and 8 bases lay outside the gene matches. Germline CDR1 and CDR2: SGHDT and YYEEEE. The CDR3 is 15 residues long. CDR3 DNA: TGTGCCAGCAGTCGCGACAGGGGTAGGTACAATGAGCAGTTCTTC. Encoded protein: CASSRDRGRYNEQFF.

The table lists this clone with a count of one. The V and J genes are TRBV4-3 and TRBJ2-7, with 8 bases identical to TRBD1. The ends lost 0 bases at V and 4 bases at J; junction bases unmatched: 5. This CDR3 has 15 amino acids. Looked up from germline, CDR1 is LGHNA and CDR2 is YSLEER. The CDR3 sequence is CASSQDHNRGYEQYF. The CDR3 DNA is TGCGCCAGCAGCCAAGATCATAACAGGGGGTACGAGCAGTACTTC.